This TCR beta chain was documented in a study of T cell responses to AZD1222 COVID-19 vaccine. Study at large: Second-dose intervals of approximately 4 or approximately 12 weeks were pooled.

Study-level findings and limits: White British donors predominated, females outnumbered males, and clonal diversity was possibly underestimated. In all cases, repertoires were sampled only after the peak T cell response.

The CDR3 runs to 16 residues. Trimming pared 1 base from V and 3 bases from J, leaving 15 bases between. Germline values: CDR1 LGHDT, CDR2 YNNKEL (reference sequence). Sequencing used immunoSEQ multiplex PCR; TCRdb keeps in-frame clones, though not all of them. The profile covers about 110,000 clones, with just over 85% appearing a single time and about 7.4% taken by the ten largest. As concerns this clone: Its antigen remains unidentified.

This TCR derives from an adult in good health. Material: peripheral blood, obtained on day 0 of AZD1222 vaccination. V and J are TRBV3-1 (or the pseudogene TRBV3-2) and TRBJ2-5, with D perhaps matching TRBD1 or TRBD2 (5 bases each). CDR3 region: CASSQGTGRVKETQYF. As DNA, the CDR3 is TGTGCCAGCAGCCAAGGGACGGGGCGGGTAAAAGAGACCCAGTACTTC.